A single sample is the source of the 29 T cell receptor beta chains below, sequenced in a study of cytomegalovirus exposure and HLA in healthy donors. The PCR had 60 Vbeta and 13 Jbeta primers. Here immunoSEQ multiplex PCR was the method, and the copy in TCRdb shows in-frame clones only, minus some. In the table there are roughly 160,000 clones, around 90% of which are singletons. The sample consisted of PBMCs. The receptors come from a woman in her twenties or thirties in good health and CMV-seronegative.

This CDR3 reads CASSLGLRDTEAFF. The CDR3, as DNA: TGCGCCAGCAGCTTGGGTCTCAGGGATACTGAAGCTTTCTTT. The V gene is TRBV5-1, the J gene TRBJ1-1; D is perhaps TRBD1 (5 bases). The CDR3 runs to 14 residues. Trimming left V 0 bases short and J 5 bases short, with 11 bases between. Germline V gene sequence: CDR1 SGHRS, CDR2 YFSETQ.

This chain links TRBV19 with TRBJ2-7; 9 bases fit TRBD2. With 4 bases clipped from V and 6 bases from J, the junction kept 7 bases outside the gene matches. CDR1 and CDR2 from the germline V gene are LNHDA and SQIVND (reference sequence). This CDR3 region has 14 residues. CDR3 sequence: CASSTGLAFGEQYF. CDR3 in DNA: TGTGCCAGTAGTACGGGACTAGCCTTCGGCGAGCAGTACTTC.

This rearrangement joins TRBV29-1 to TRBJ2-4; D is perhaps TRBD2 (6 bases). This CDR3 is 13 amino acids long. The V and J ends lost 6 bases and 9 bases respectively, with 18 bases between them. Germline CDR1 is SQVTM and CDR2 is ANQGSEA. This CDR3 is CSVPLGSRGIQYF. As DNA, the CDR3 is TGCAGCGTCCCCCTGGGGTCGCGGGGCATTCAGTACTTC.

The chain is built from TRBV27 and TRBJ1-3; no clear D gene. This CDR3 spans 12 amino acids. Between the trimmed V and J ends, which lost 3 bases and 4 bases, there was a span of 4 bases. The germline gives CDR1 MNHEY, CDR2 SMNVEV (reference sequence). CDR3 nucleotides: TGTGCCAGCAGTTTCAGGGGAAACACCATATATTTT. Protein product: CASSFRGNTIYF.

This rearrangement joins TRBV27 to TRBJ1-5, with D possibly matching TRBD1 (6 bases). The CDR3 has 15 residues. CDR1 and CDR2 from the germline V gene are MNHEY and SMNVEV (reference sequence). Trimming shortened V by 6 bases and J by 3 bases, and 15 bases separated the two germline ends. The CDR3, as DNA: TGTGCCAGCAGGGGGGCAGGGCAAATCAATCAGCCCCAGCATTTT. It yields the protein CASRGAGQINQPQHF.

The V gene is TRBV9, the J gene TRBJ2-3; perhaps TRBD2 as D (6 bases). This CDR3 region has 16 residues. Between the trimmed V and J ends, which lost 5 bases and 2 bases, there was a span of 18 bases. From germline, CDR1 is SGDLS and CDR2 YYNGEE. The CDR3 protein is CASRDGGIATTDTQYF. For the CDR3, the DNA is TGTGCCAGCAGGGACGGCGGGATAGCGACCACAGATACGCAGTATTTT.

The rearrangement uses TRBV7-9 and TRBJ2-5; TRBD2 aligns across 9 bases. The CDR3 loop spans 17 amino acids. Per germline, CDR1 SEHNR and CDR2 FQNEAQ (reference sequence). V trimming: 5 bases; J trimming: 3 bases; junction bases outside the gene matches: 13. The CDR3, as DNA: TGTGCCAGCAGCGCTCCGGGGCGGGGGGGAAAAAAAGAGACCCAGTACTTC. Translation: CASSAPGRGGKKETQYF.

The rearrangement joins TRBV6-1 to TRBJ2-3; the match to TRBD1 covers 9 bases. V lost 3 bases to trimming and J lost 1 base; unmatched junction nucleotides: 5. The CDR3 has 16 residues. Germline V CDR1 and CDR2: MNHNS, SASEGT. In DNA form, the CDR3 reads TGTGCCAGCAGTGAGGGGACAGGGATACGCACAGATACGCAGTATTTT. Translation gives CASSEGTGIRTDTQYF.

This clone was observed once. This sequence joins TRBV15 and TRBJ2-1; 9 bases are shared with TRBD2. The J segment lost 7 bases and the V segment lost 0 bases, leaving 7 bases of the junction unmatched. CDR1 and CDR2 from the germline V gene are LNHNV and YYDKDF (reference sequence). The CDR3 totals 16 residues. For the CDR3, the DNA is TGTGCCACCAGCAGAGATTTAGCGGGAGCTTGGAATGAGCAGTTCTTC. This translates into CATSRDLAGAWNEQFF.

The chain uses TRBV2 and TRBJ2-6, with 8 bases identical to TRBD1. The trim removed 6 bases at V and 2 bases at J, leaving 0 bases unmatched. This CDR3 has 14 amino acids. In germline, CDR1 is SNHLY, CDR2 FYNNEI. The CDR3 DNA reads TGTGCCAGCAGGACAGGGGCTGGGGCCAACGTCCTGACTTTC. Its protein product is CASRTGAGANVLTF.

The chain links TRBV9 to TRBJ2-5; 7 bases are shared with TRBD2. CDR3 length: 17 residues. Germline V gene data show CDR1 as SGDLS and CDR2 as YYNGEE. Trimming cost V 0 bases and J 5 bases; bases outside gene matches: 13. The CDR3 region is CASSVDGMGGLMETQYF. As DNA, the CDR3 is TGTGCCAGCAGCGTAGATGGGATGGGAGGGTTAATGGAGACCCAGTACTTC.

The rearrangement joins TRBV4-3 to TRBJ2-5, with a weak D call TRBD1 (6 bases). The assigned J gene may be wrong: the sequence end matches TRBJ2-7 better. The V gene's germline CDR1 is LGHNA and CDR2 YSLEER. The CDR3 covers 15 residues. The CDR3 sequence is CASSQEGRGEYEQYF. Written as DNA, the CDR3 is TGCGCCAGCAGCCAAGAGGGCAGGGGAGAGTACGAGCAGTACTTC.

The genes are TRBV7-9 and TRBJ2-1; 7 bases map to TRBD1. Unmatched junction bases numbered 10, after V lost 5 bases and J lost 6 bases. The V gene's germline CDR1 is SEHNR and CDR2 FQNEAQ (reference sequence). This CDR3 is 15 amino acids long. CDR3 nucleotides: TGTGCCAGCAGCCAGACAGGGAAAGGCTCCAATGAGCAGTTCTTC. Translated: CASSQTGKGSNEQFF.

This chain joins TRBV19 and TRBJ1-1; D is unclear. Trimming left V 3 bases short and J 1 base short, with 6 bases between. Germline CDR1 reads LNHDA; CDR2 reads SQIVND (reference sequence). The CDR3 has 13 amino acids. The CDR3 coding sequence is TGTGCCAGTAGTATCGGGTGGAACACTGAAGCTTTCTTT. Translation gives CASSIGWNTEAFF.

V and J are TRBV6-6 and TRBJ1-2; TRBD1 aligns across 11 bases. V lost 6 bases to trimming and J lost 4 bases; unmatched junction nucleotides: 4. Germline CDR1 reads MNHNY; CDR2 reads SVGAGI (reference sequence). CDR3 size: 14 residues. CDR3 residues: CASRGQGVGYGYTF. DNA for the CDR3: TGTGCCAGCAGGGGACAGGGGGTCGGCTATGGCTACACCTTC.

This clone was found a few times. CDR3 sequence (DNA): TGCGCCAGCAGCCAAGACAGGGTCGTTGGAAAGTCACCCCTCCACTTT. It translates to CASSQDRVVGKSPLHF. The V gene is TRBV4-3, the J gene TRBJ1-6; D might be TRBD1 (5 bases). The V gene's germline CDR1 is LGHNA and CDR2 YSLEER. V was cut by 0 bases and J by 10 bases, with 16 bases left in between. The CDR3 contains 16 residues.

The V and J genes are TRBV5-6 and TRBJ1-4; D ambiguous. Between the trimmed V and J ends, which lost 1 base and 0 bases, there was a span of 10 bases. The CDR3 has 16 residues. CDR1 is SGHDT and CDR2 is YYEEEE in the germline V gene. Written as DNA, the CDR3 is TGTGCCAGCAGCTTGTCGGGGTACTCAACTAATGAAAAACTGTTTTTT. This encodes CASSLSGYSTNEKLFF.

The gene calls are TRBV29-1 and TRBJ2-1, with D perhaps matching TRBD2 (6 bases). The CDR3 is 13 residues long. The V and J ends lost 2 bases and 6 bases respectively, with 11 bases between them. Per germline, CDR1 SQVTM and CDR2 ANQGSEA. CDR3 amino acids: CSVETGLLNEQFF. As DNA, the CDR3 is TGCAGCGTTGAAACGGGACTTCTCAATGAGCAGTTCTTC.

V usage is TRBV19 and J usage is TRBJ2-1; TRBD1 matches 9 bases. The CDR3 consists of 17 residues. Per the germline V gene, CDR1 is LNHDA and CDR2 is SQIVND (reference sequence). V lost 7 bases, J lost 2 bases, and 12 bases stayed unmatched. Written as DNA, the CDR3 is TGTGCCAGTACCCCACTTCTTAGACAGGGGGCCTACAATGAGCAGTTCTTC. It encodes CASTPLLRQGAYNEQFF.

This rearrangement joins TRBV5-6 to TRBJ1-5; 7 bases line up with TRBD1. Germline V gene lookup returns CDR1 SGHDT and CDR2 YYEEEE. Trimming cost V 0 bases and J 4 bases; bases outside gene matches: 10. The CDR3 has 17 amino acids. The CDR3 spells CASSLAKTVRGNQPQHF. CDR3 nucleotides: TGTGCCAGCAGCTTGGCCAAGACCGTCAGGGGGAATCAGCCCCAGCATTTT.

This CDR3 is CASSVEETGRNTIYF. The CDR3 DNA reads TGTGCCAGCAGCGTAGAGGAGACAGGAAGAAACACCATATATTTT. The chain couples TRBV9 to TRBJ1-3; D perhaps matches TRBD1 (6 bases). The germline V gene has CDR1 SGDLS and CDR2 YYNGEE. Trimming took 0 bases from V and 5 from J, leaving 12 bases between them. This CDR3 comprises 15 residues.

The chain is built from TRBV27 and TRBJ2-5; D is undetermined. CDR3 length equals 11 residues. V lost 4 bases, J lost 7 bases, and 7 bases lay in between. Germline-derived CDR1 and CDR2 are MNHEY and SMNVEV (reference sequence). The CDR3 region is CASSSRGTQYF. CDR3 coding DNA: TGTGCCAGCAGTTCTCGAGGGACCCAGTACTTC.

The chain joins TRBV7-9 to TRBJ1-1, with TRBD1 as a possible D gene (5 bases). The CDR3 consists of 16 residues. Trimming shortened V by 5 bases and J by 0 bases, and 16 bases separated the two germline ends. The V gene's germline CDR1 is SEHNR and CDR2 FQNEAQ (reference sequence). The CDR3 nucleotides are TGTGCCAGCAGCCACCGACAGACAGAAATGAACACTGAAGCTTTCTTT. Encoded protein: CASSHRQTEMNTEAFF.

This chain links TRBV5-1 with TRBJ2-7; D is perhaps TRBD2 (7 bases). Germline V CDR1 and CDR2: SGHRS, YFSETQ. CDR3 size: 15 residues. Trimming shortened V by 4 bases and J by 1 base, and 15 bases separated the two germline ends. CDR3 nucleotides: TGCGCCAGCAGCCCCCAGGGGAGGGCTTCCTACGAGCAGTACTTC. Residues: CASSPQGRASYEQYF.

The chain recombines TRBV5-8 with TRBJ2-2; no clear D gene. Germline CDR1 SGHTS, CDR2 YDEGEE. V was trimmed by 1 base and J by 3 bases, leaving 10 bases between them. The CDR3 contains 15 residues. The CDR3 here is CASSLLPGYTGELFF. The CDR3 bases are TGTGCCAGCAGCTTGCTCCCAGGATACACCGGGGAGCTGTTTTTT. The variable domain in full, completed from reference TRBV5-8 and TRBJ2-2, reads EAGVTQSPTHLIKTRGQQATLRCSPISGHTSVYWYQQALGLGLQFLLWYDEGEERNRGNFPPRFSGRQFPNYSSELNVNALELEDSALYLCASSLLPGYTGELFFGEGSRLTVL.

The chain recombines TRBV5-1 with TRBJ2-1, with a weak D call TRBD2 (6 bases). The CDR3 is made up of 14 amino acids. V was trimmed by 3 bases and J by 6 bases, leaving 13 bases between them. Germline values: CDR1 SGHRS, CDR2 YFSETQ. CDR3 bases: TGCGCCAGCAGCTCCCCGGGAGCGCTCAATGAGCAGTTCTTC. This encodes CASSSPGALNEQFF.

The chain uses TRBV9 and TRBJ1-2; 9 bases match TRBD1. There are 14 residues in the CDR3. CDR1 is SGDLS and CDR2 is YYNGEE in the germline V gene. J was trimmed by 8 bases and V by 6 bases; bases with no gene match: 11. The CDR3 nucleotides read TGTGCCAGCACAGGGGACAGGGTATCAGGCGGCTACACCTTC. Protein product: CASTGDRVSGGYTF.

DNA for the CDR3: TGTGCCAGCAGCCATCCGCATGGTGGCCTGCATGGAAACACCATATATTTT. This encodes CASSHPHGGLHGNTIYF. The chain couples TRBV14 to TRBJ1-3; D gene ambiguous. Germline assignment: CDR1 SGHDN and CDR2 FVKESK. Trimming left V 3 bases short and J 3 bases short, with 18 bases between. This CDR3 has 17 residues.

This sequence joins TRBV7-3 and TRBJ2-5, with D maybe TRBD2 (7 bases). Germline lookup yields CDR1 SGHTA and CDR2 FQGTGA. This CDR3 has 14 amino acids. V gave up 4 bases and J gave up 5 bases, with 14 bases separating them. The CDR3 coding sequence is TGTGCCAGCAGCTGGGGGGGCGCGAGGGAGACCCAGTACTTC. Translating gives CASSWGGARETQYF. The full variable domain, with the rest looked up from reference TRBV7-3 and TRBJ2-5, is GAGVSQTPSNKVTEKGKYVELRCDPISGHTALYWYRQSLGQGPEFLIYFQGTGAADDSGLPNDRFFAVRPEGSVSTLKIQRTERGDSAVYLCASSWGGARETQYFGPGTRLLVL.